Sequencing of this T cell receptor beta chain was carried out in a study of early T cells in non-severe SARS-CoV-2 infection. Study-wide context: Unsorted whole blood bulk RNA was sequenced, with unpaired chains.

Researchers attached unique molecular identifiers to individual cDNA molecules. TCRdb independently ran MiXCR on the 5' RACE reads; one entry per CDR3 protein. The repertoire holds some 54,000 distinct CDR3 sequences, with more than 9.5% as singletons. Germline trimming cut 6 bases from V and 1 base from J; bases unmatched to any gene: 7. The CDR3 consists of 14 residues. The V gene's germline CDR1 is DFQATT and CDR2 SNEGSKA (reference sequence). Comment on this clonotype: Its antigen is still unknown.

Study-level results: VDJdb-based matching was biased toward anti-spike CD8 responses and missed private and CD4 specificities.

This receptor was taken from an adult who was a healthcare worker with PCR-confirmed SARS-CoV-2 infection or an uninfected control (not recorded which). The V and J genes are TRBV20-1 and TRBJ2-5; 8 bases match TRBD2. What was sequenced was whole blood. The CDR3 sequence is CSAPPGGGQETQYF. The CDR3 DNA follows: TGCAGTGCCCCCCCCGGGGGGGGCCAAGAGACCCAGTACTTC.